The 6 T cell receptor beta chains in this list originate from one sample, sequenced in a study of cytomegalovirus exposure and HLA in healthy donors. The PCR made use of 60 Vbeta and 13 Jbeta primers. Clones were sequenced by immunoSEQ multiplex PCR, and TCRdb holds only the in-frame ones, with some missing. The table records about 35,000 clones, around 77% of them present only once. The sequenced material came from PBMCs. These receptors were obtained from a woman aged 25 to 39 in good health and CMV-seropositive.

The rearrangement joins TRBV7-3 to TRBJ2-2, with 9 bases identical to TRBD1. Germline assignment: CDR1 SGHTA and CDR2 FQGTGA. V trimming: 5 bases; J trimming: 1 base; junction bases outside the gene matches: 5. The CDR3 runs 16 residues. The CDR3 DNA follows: TGTGCCAGCAGCCAAGGGGGACAGGGGAACACCGGGGAGCTGTTTTTT. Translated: CASSQGGQGNTGELFF.

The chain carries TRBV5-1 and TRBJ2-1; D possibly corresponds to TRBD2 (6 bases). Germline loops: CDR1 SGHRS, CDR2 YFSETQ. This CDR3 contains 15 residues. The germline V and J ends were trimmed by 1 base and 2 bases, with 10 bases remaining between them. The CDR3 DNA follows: TGCGCCAGCAGCTTGAATGCGGGGACCTACAATGAGCAGTTCTTC. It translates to CASSLNAGTYNEQFF.

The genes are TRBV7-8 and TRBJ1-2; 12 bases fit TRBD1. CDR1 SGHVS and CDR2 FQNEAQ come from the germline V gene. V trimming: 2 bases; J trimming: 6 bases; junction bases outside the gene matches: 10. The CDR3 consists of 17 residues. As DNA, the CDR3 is TGTGCCAGCAGCTTAAGCTTGAGGGGGACAGGGGGCGATGGCTACACCTTC. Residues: CASSLSLRGTGGDGYTF.

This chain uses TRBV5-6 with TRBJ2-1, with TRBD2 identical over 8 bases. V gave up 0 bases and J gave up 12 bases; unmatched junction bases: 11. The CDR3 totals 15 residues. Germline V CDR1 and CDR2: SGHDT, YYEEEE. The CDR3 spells CASSLGGWTSWPQFF. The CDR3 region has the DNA TGTGCCAGCAGCTTGGGGGGGTGGACTAGCTGGCCGCAGTTCTTC.

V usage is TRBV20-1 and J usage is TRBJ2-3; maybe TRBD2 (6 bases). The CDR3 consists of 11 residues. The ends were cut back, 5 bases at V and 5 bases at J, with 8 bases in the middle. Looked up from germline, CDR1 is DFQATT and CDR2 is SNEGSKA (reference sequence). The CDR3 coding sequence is TGCAGTGCTCAGCGGGTAGATACGCAGTATTTT. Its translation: CSAQRVDTQYF.

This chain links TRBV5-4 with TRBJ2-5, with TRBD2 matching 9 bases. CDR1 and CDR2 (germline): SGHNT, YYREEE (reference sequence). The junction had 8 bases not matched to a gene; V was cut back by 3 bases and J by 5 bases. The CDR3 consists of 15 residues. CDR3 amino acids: CASSYSGSRGETQYF. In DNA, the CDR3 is TGTGCCAGCAGCTATAGCGGGAGCCGGGGGGAGACCCAGTACTTC.